The present TCR beta chain was sequenced within a study of T-cell reconstitution after alpha-beta-depleted transplantation in children (dated by TCRdb to 2016 to 2018). Some background on the complete study: T-cell immune reconstitution after TCRalphabeta/CD19-depleted allogeneic hematopoietic cell transplantation in children was quantitatively tracked in the study by means of TCR repertoire profiling.

Counted from cysteine to phenylalanine, this CDR3 has 13 amino acids. Just CDR3 DNA is preserved here, 39 bases in frame from base 1. Reading the germline V gene gives CDR1 SGDLS and CDR2 YYNGEE. V is clipped by 3 bases and J by 3 bases, and the sequence between their germline boundaries is 9 bases long. On this clonotype itself: Its target antigen remains unknown. Base qualities are not recorded, but no much larger clone differs from it by a single base.

The library was prepared using PCR. TCRdb names Illumina HiSeq 2500 as the instrument used. To normalize quantification of the TCRbeta repertoire, the TCR libraries were built with molecular barcoding that relied on unique molecular identifiers. Using fastp at Q25 and MiXCR, TCRdb reprocessed the public reads and kept productive beta chains. Each entry merges the rows of one CDR3 protein and shows their most common DNA and genes. Present in this sample are about half a million distinct CDR3 sequences, roughly an eighth of which were seen just once. About 5.6% of the sample lies in the top ten. Sequenced here: PBMCs from the stem cell graft donor, sampled from the stem cell graft. This clonotype was sampled from a human donor who donated a stem cell graft to a child with combined immunodeficiency. Here the chain combines TRBV9 and TRBJ1-1; the D gene is unclear. The CDR3 protein: CASSGSWDTEAFF. The DNA sequence is TGTGCCAGCAGCGGCAGCTGGGACACTGAAGCTTTCTTT. Here the CDR3 is joined to the reference TRBV9 and TRBJ1-1 genes, and the full variable domain is: DSGVTQTPKHLITATGQRVTLRCSPRSGDLSVYWYQQSLDQGLQFLIQYYNGEERAKGNILERFSAQQFPDLHSELNLSSLELGDSALYFCASSGSWDTEAFFGQGTRLTVV.